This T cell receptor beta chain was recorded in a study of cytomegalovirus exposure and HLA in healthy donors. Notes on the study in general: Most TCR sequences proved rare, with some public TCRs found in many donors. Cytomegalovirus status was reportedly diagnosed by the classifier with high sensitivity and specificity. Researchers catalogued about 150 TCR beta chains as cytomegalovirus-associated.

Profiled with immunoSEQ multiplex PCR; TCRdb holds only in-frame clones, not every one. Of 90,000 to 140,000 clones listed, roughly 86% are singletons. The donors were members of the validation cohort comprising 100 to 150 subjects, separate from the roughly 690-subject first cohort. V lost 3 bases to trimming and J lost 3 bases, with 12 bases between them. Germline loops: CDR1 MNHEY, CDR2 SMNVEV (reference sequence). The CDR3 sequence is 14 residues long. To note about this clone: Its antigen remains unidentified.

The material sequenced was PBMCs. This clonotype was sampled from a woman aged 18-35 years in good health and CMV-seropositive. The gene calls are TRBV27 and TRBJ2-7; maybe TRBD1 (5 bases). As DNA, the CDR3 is TGTGCCAGCAGTTTCCAGGGCGGACGCTACGAGCAGTACTTC. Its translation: CASSFQGGRYEQYF.